The 11 T cell receptor beta chains presented below share a single source sample, sequenced in a study of blood T cell repertoires in COVID-19. Sequencing was performed with immunoSEQ multiplex PCR; in TCRdb, only in-frame clones are kept and a portion is missing. The sample lists 20,000 to 30,000 clones; 85% to 95% were seen once. Sequenced sample: peripheral blood. The receptor set was obtained from a human donor in a cohort sampled during active COVID-19.

The V and J genes are TRBV29-1 and TRBJ2-2; TRBD1 matches at 8 bases. Germline trimming cut 4 bases from V and 4 bases from J; bases unmatched to any gene: 8. CDR1 and CDR2 (germline): SQVTM, ANQGSEA. The CDR3 has 15 amino acids. CDR3 in DNA: TGCAGCGTTGGGGAGACAGGGGTTGGCACCGGGGAGCTGTTTTTT. It specifies CSVGETGVGTGELFF.

The rearrangement links TRBV28 to TRBJ1-2, with D possibly being TRBD1 (5 bases). Germline values: CDR1 MDHEN, CDR2 SYDVKM. There are 12 residues in the CDR3. Trimming stripped 8 bases from V and 7 bases from J, with 14 bases between. The CDR3 coding sequence is TGTGCCAGCGTGCGCGGGGCGAGTGGCTACACCTTC. This sequence encodes CASVRGASGYTF.

This sequence joins TRBV27 and TRBJ1-6; 7 nucleotides agree with TRBD1. The germline V gene has CDR1 MNHEY and CDR2 SMNVEV (reference sequence). The CDR3 is made up of 12 amino acids. Trimming at V came to 6 bases and at J to 10 bases, leaving 3 bases not matched to a gene. DNA of the CDR3: TGTGCCAGCAGACAGGGGCAATCACCCCTCCACTTT. This sequence encodes CASRQGQSPLHF.

This clone was counted once. The genes are TRBV5-6 and TRBJ2-2; 7 positions agree with TRBD1. Germline trimming cut 3 bases from V and 7 bases from J; bases unmatched to any gene: 9. CDR3 length equals 15 residues. Per germline, CDR1 SGHDT and CDR2 YYEEEE. The CDR3 reads CASSSQMTGIGELFF. In DNA form, the CDR3 reads TGTGCCAGCAGCTCCCAAATGACAGGGATCGGGGAGCTGTTTTTT.

The V call is TRBV7-9, the J call TRBJ1-5; a weak D match, TRBD1 (6 bases). CDR1 and CDR2 (germline): SEHNR, FQNEAQ (reference sequence). Between the trimmed V and J ends, which lost 5 bases and 5 bases, there was a span of 13 bases. This CDR3 contains 14 residues. The CDR3 DNA is TGTGCCAGCAGCGGGCGAGGGGGGGATCAGCCCCAGCATTTT. This codes for CASSGRGGDQPQHF.

The gene calls are TRBV5-4 and TRBJ2-1, with TRBD2 matching over 14 bases. The CDR3 has 16 residues. CDR1 is SGHNT and CDR2 is YYREEE in the germline V gene (reference sequence). J lost 8 bases, V lost 3 bases, and 7 bases had no gene match. The CDR3 region is CASSSKTSGGVDEQFF. CDR3 nucleotides: TGTGCCAGCAGCTCCAAGACTAGCGGGGGGGTCGATGAGCAGTTCTTC.

The chain combines TRBV7-2 with TRBJ2-2; D unclear. Germline assignment: CDR1 SGHTA and CDR2 FQGNSA. V was trimmed by 1 base and J by 6 bases, leaving 6 bases between them. The CDR3 runs 13 residues. Here the CDR3 reads CASSLGQAGELFF. The CDR3 bases are TGTGCCAGCAGCTTAGGGCAGGCCGGGGAGCTGTTTTTT. Based on the CDR3 plus reference TRBV7-2 and TRBJ2-2, the full variable domain is GAGVSQSPSNKVTEKGKDVELRCDPISGHTALYWYRQSLGQGLEFLIYFQGNSAPDKSGLPSDRFSAERTGGSVSTLTIQRTQQEDSAVYLCASSLGQAGELFFGEGSRLTVL.

The rearrangement joins TRBV15 to TRBJ2-1; TRBD1 might be the D (6 bases). Germline values: CDR1 LNHNV, CDR2 YYDKDF (reference sequence). Trimming removed 0 bases at V and 9 bases at J, with 12 bases between. The CDR3 covers 14 residues. This chain's CDR3 is CATSRDLDSGEQFF. The CDR3 coding sequence is TGTGCCACCAGCAGAGATCTGGACAGCGGTGAGCAGTTCTTC.

The count of this clone is one. The rearrangement uses TRBV5-1 and TRBJ2-2, with D possibly TRBD1 on 5 matching bases. Germline V lookup: CDR1 SGHRS, CDR2 YFSETQ. Trimming took 4 bases from V and 4 from J, leaving 17 bases between them. CDR3 length equals 16 residues. The CDR3 reads CASSPQGDIRTGELFF. DNA for the CDR3: TGCGCCAGCAGCCCGCAGGGTGATATTCGCACCGGGGAGCTGTTTTTT.

The chain is built from TRBV24-1 and TRBJ1-1, with 8 bases matching TRBD1. The V and J ends lost 3 bases and 6 bases, in that order; junction bases with no gene match: 11. The germline V gene has CDR1 KGHDR and CDR2 SFDVKD. CDR3 size: 16 residues. CDR3 amino acids: CATSDTGTGGVAEAFF. The CDR3 DNA is TGTGCCACCAGTGATACCGGGACAGGTGGAGTTGCTGAAGCTTTCTTT.

This chain links TRBV28 with TRBJ1-2; 8 bases align to TRBD1. The V and J ends lost 10 bases and 8 bases, in that order; junction bases with no gene match: 12. The CDR3 is made up of 13 amino acids. Germline V gene sequence: CDR1 MDHEN, CDR2 SYDVKM. The CDR3 sequence: CAILSQGAWGYTF. CDR3 DNA sequence: TGTGCCATCCTTTCCCAGGGGGCTTGGGGCTACACCTTC.